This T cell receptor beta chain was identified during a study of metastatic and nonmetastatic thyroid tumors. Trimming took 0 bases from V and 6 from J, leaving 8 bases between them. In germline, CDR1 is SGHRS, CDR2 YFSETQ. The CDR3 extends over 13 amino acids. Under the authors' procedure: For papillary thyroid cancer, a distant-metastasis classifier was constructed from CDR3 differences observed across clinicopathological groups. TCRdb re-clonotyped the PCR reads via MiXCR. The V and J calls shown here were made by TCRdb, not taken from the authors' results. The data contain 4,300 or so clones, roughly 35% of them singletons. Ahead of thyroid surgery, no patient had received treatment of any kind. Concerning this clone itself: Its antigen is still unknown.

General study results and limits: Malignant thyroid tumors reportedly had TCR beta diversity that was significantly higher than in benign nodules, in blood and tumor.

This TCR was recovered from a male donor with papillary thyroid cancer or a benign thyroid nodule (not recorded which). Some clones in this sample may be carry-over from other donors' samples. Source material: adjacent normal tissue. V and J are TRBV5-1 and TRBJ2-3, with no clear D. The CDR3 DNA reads TGCGCCAGCAGCTTGGCCGACCGGGATACGCAGTATTTT. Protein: CASSLADRDTQYF.